A selection of T cell receptor beta chains follows, all from one sample in a study of T cells in Graves' hyperthyroidism and ophthalmopathy. TCRdb re-analysed the multiplex PCR reads in MiXCR, keeping a single row per CDR3 protein. The data contain under 550,000 distinct CDR3 sequences, just under 20% of them singletons. The sequenced material came from blood. The receptors here all came from a middle-aged man with Graves' ophthalmopathy. Each CDR3 is given with its conserved first and last residue. A D gene is named only where the DNA matches it firmly. For some rows the clone size is stated as once, few or many, or as a class when expanded; others skip it.

J | D | V | size | CDR3 | DNA
TRBJ2-1 | NA | TRBV10-3 | many | CAISGASGSSYNEQFF | TGTGCCATCAGTGGGGCGAGCGGCAGCTCCTACAATGAGCAGTTCTTC
TRBJ2-3 | NA | TRBV19 | NA | CASSIDFVGVTDTQYF | TGTGCCAGTAGTATAGATTTTGTTGGAGTCACAGATACGCAGTATTTT
TRBJ2-3 | NA | TRBV2 | many | CASSKTRGDTQYF | TGTGCCAGCAGTAAGACAAGGGGAGATACGCAGTATTTT
TRBJ2-5 | NA | TRBV30 | many | CAWRSQAVETQYF | TGTGCCTGGAGATCTCAGGCCGTAGAGACCCAGTACTTC
TRBJ1-1 | NA | TRBV6-1 | many | CASSSTDSNTEAFF | TGTGCCAGCAGTTCGACAGATTCAAACACTGAAGCTTTCTTT
TRBJ2-6 | NA | TRBV27 | few | CASRPPWGRQLGANVLTF | TGTGCCAGCAGACCCCCTTGGGGCAGGCAGCTTGGGGCCAACGTCCTGACTTTC
TRBJ1-1 | TRBD1 | TRBV7-8 | many | CASSLALGTGASRAFF | TGTGCCAGCAGCTTAGCCTTGGGGACAGGGGCTTCTCGAGCTTTCTTT
TRBJ1-1 | TRBD1 | TRBV19 | few | CASTEQGISTEAFF | TGTGCCAGTACCGAACAGGGGATCAGCACTGAAGCTTTCTTT
TRBJ2-3 | TRBD2 | TRBV2 | many | CASAGTSSTDTQYF | TGTGCCAGCGCTGGGACTAGTAGCACAGATACGCAGTATTTT
TRBJ1-2 | NA | TRBV27 | many | CASSQLQGSAYGYTF | TGTGCCAGCAGTCAGTTACAGGGAAGTGCCTATGGCTACACCTTC
TRBJ2-4 | NA | TRBV12-3/TRBV12-4 | few | CASTLRGDRIAKNIQYF | TGTGCCAGCACCCTCCGGGGGGACAGAATAGCCAAAAACATTCAGTACTTC
TRBJ2-5 | TRBD2 | TRBV10-3 | many | CAISESVASGATLQETQYF | TGTGCCATCAGTGAGTCGGTGGCTAGCGGGGCGACCCTCCAAGAGACCCAGTACTTC
TRBJ1-2 | TRBD1 | TRBV7-9 | few | CASTRQGLHGYTF | TGTGCCAGCACCCGACAGGGTCTACATGGCTACACCTTC
TRBJ2-1 | TRBD2 | TRBV24-1 | NA | CATSDSIPGLAGYNEQFF | TGTGCCACCAGTGATTCGATTCCGGGACTAGCGGGATACAATGAGCAGTTCTTC
TRBJ1-6 | NA | TRBV3-1 | NA | CASIQGADRRSAPLHF | TGTGCCAGCATCCAAGGCGCCGACAGGCGGAGCGCACCCCTCCACTTT
TRBJ2-5 | NA | TRBV6-2/TRBV6-3 | many | CASRPPGAETQYF | TGTGCCAGCCGCCCCCCAGGGGCGGAGACCCAGTACTTC
TRBJ2-1 | TRBD2 | TRBV6-6 | NA | CASSYGLAGTEQFF | TGTGCCAGCAGTTACGGACTAGCGGGGACCGAGCAGTTCTTC
TRBJ2-1 | TRBD2 | TRBV4-1 | NA | CASRGRERDEQFF | TGCGCCAGCAGGGGGCGGGAGAGGGATGAGCAGTTCTTC
TRBJ1-2 | NA | TRBV27 | few | CASSLFQNYGYTF | TGTGCCAGCAGTTTATTTCAGAACTATGGCTACACCTTC
TRBJ2-2 | NA | TRBV28 | few | CASRERKRGLFF | TGTGCCAGCAGAGAGAGGAAGAGGGGACTGTTTTTT
TRBJ1-5 | NA | TRBV5-1 | many | CASSLDGPHQPQHF | TGCGCCAGCAGCTTGGACGGGCCACATCAGCCCCAGCATTTT
TRBJ1-1 | NA | TRBV5-1 | NA | CASSDRIGTEAFF | TGCGCCAGCAGCGACAGGATCGGCACTGAAGCTTTCTTT
TRBJ1-2 | NA | TRBV18 | many | CASSRAREAYGYTF | TGTGCCAGCTCACGAGCTCGGGAAGCGTATGGCTACACCTTC
TRBJ2-4 | TRBD2 | TRBV28 | many | CASSALGLAVAKNIQYF | TGTGCCAGCAGCGCCCTTGGGCTAGCGGTAGCCAAAAACATTCAGTACTTC
TRBJ1-1 | NA | TRBV7-3 | many | CASSADSYTEAFF | TGTGCCAGCAGCGCAGACAGTTACACTGAAGCTTTCTTT
TRBJ1-1 | NA | TRBV7-8 | many | CASSLFRDTEAFF | TGTGCCAGCAGCTTATTTAGGGACACTGAAGCTTTCTTT
TRBJ2-5 | NA | TRBV28 | NA | CASSSGTDQETQYF | TGTGCCAGCAGTTCAGGGACGGACCAAGAGACCCAGTACTTC
TRBJ2-4 | NA | TRBV19 | NA | CASTPNGGNIQYF | TGTGCTAGTACCCCAAACGGGGGAAACATTCAGTACTTC
TRBJ1-1 | NA | TRBV20-1 | NA | CSASNAQRVYTEAFF | TGCAGTGCTTCGAACGCTCAGAGGGTCTACACTGAAGCTTTCTTT
TRBJ2-3 | TRBD1 | TRBV20-1 | many | CSALWDRGTDTQYF | TGCAGTGCGCTCTGGGACAGGGGCACAGATACGCAGTATTTT
TRBJ2-2 | NA | TRBV7-3 | many | CASSLGGATGELFF | TGTGCCAGCAGCTTAGGAGGGGCAACCGGGGAGCTGTTTTTT
TRBJ1-1 | NA | TRBV29-1 | NA | CSAATANTEAFF | TGCAGCGCCGCCACGGCTAACACTGAAGCTTTCTTT
TRBJ2-7 | NA | TRBV28 | many | CASSLGARVGEQYF | TGTGCCAGCAGTCTCGGGGCGCGGGTCGGGGAGCAGTACTTC
TRBJ2-7 | TRBD1 | TRBV7-8 | few | CASSLAGGADEQYF | TGTGCCAGCAGCTTAGCAGGGGGCGCGGACGAGCAGTACTTC
TRBJ2-3 | TRBD2 | TRBV12-3/TRBV12-4 | NA | CANSLKFRLARTDTQYF | TGTGCCAACAGTTTAAAGTTCCGACTAGCCAGGACAGATACGCAGTATTTT
TRBJ1-1 | TRBD1 | TRBV15 | NA | CATLDRGVTEAFF | TGTGCCACCTTAGACAGGGGTGTCACTGAAGCTTTCTTT
TRBJ2-3 | NA | TRBV5-1 | few | CASSLGSERVSDTQYF | TGCGCCAGCAGCTTGGGGTCGGAGCGGGTTTCAGATACGCAGTATTTT
TRBJ2-5 | TRBD1 | TRBV5-1 | few | CASSVPGGLGETQYF | TGCGCCAGCAGCGTCCCAGGGGGCTTAGGAGAGACCCAGTACTTC
TRBJ2-3 | NA | TRBV6-1 | NA | CASRSDTTDTQYF | TGTGCCAGCAGATCAGACACCACAGATACGCAGTATTTT
TRBJ1-2 | NA | TRBV2 | many | CASSEAWSSNYGYTF | TGTGCCAGCAGTGAAGCGTGGTCCTCTAACTATGGCTACACCTTC
TRBJ2-3 | NA | TRBV19 | NA | CASSPIDSSPSTDTQYF | TGTGCCAGTAGTCCCATCGACAGCTCCCCTAGCACAGATACGCAGTATTTT
TRBJ2-3 | NA | TRBV19 | NA | CASSKGSPNPTDTQYF | TGTGCCAGTAGTAAGGGATCCCCTAACCCCACAGATACGCAGTATTTT
TRBJ1-3 | NA | TRBV5-4 | few | CASSRGHVYSGNTIYF | TGTGCCAGCAGCAGGGGACACGTCTACTCTGGAAACACCATATATTTT